Listed below are T cell receptor beta chains from one sample, sequenced in a study of T cell responses to AZD1222 COVID-19 vaccine. The data were produced by immunoSEQ multiplex PCR, yet TCRdb's version contains in-frame clones alone and is incomplete. The data show about 170,000 clones, around nine tenths seen once. This sample comprised peripheral blood, obtained on day 0 of AZD1222 vaccination. The receptors were gathered from an adult in good health. The CDR3 runs from the conserved cysteine through the conserved F or W. The order of the fields is clone size, V gene, D gene, J gene, CDR3 protein, CDR3 DNA. A D gene is named only where the DNA matches it firmly. Where a row states a size, it is once, few, many or the class of an expanded clone; other rows omit it.

>-|TRBV11-2|-|TRBJ1-6
CASSPNLNRADSPLHF
TGTGCCAGCAGCCCGAACCTAAACAGGGCTGATTCACCCCTCCACTTT
>-|TRBV30|TRBD1|TRBJ2-5
CAWSRGTGNIQETQYF
TGTGCCTGGAGCCGTGGGACAGGGAACATCCAAGAGACCCAGTACTTC
>-|TRBV5-4|-|TRBJ1-2
CASSPDGVGVNYGYTF
TGTGCCAGCAGCCCTGACGGGGTTGGGGTTAACTATGGCTACACCTTC
>-|TRBV28|-|TRBJ1-2
CASTLRGGWDGYTF
TGTGCCAGCACCCTCCGAGGGGGGTGGGATGGCTACACCTTC
>-|TRBV19|TRBD1|TRBJ2-1
CASSIDPGTGGNEQFF
TGTGCCAGTAGTATAGATCCCGGGACAGGGGGCAATGAGCAGTTCTTC
>once|TRBV6-5|TRBD2|TRBJ2-1
CASSRAGGPYNEQFF
TGTGCCAGCAGTAGAGCGGGGGGGCCCTACAATGAGCAGTTCTTC
>-|TRBV7-8|-|TRBJ1-2
CASSLGPRSYGYTF
TGTGCCAGCAGCTTAGGCCCTAGATCATATGGCTACACCTTC
>-|TRBV19|-|TRBJ1-3
CASSFGNTIYF
TGTGCCAGTAGTTTCGGAAACACCATATATTTT
>-|TRBV7-9|TRBD1|TRBJ1-2
CASSLYGTGYGYTF
TGTGCCAGCAGCTTATACGGGACAGGGTATGGCTACACCTTC
>-|TRBV4-1|TRBD2|TRBJ2-5
CASSHSTSGGAQETQYF
TGCGCCAGCAGCCACAGTACTAGCGGGGGGGCCCAAGAGACCCAGTACTTC
>-|TRBV12-3/TRBV12-4|-|TRBJ1-2
CASSLARARGYTF
TGTGCCAGCAGTTTAGCGCGGGCCCGGGGCTACACCTTC
>once|TRBV18|TRBD1|TRBJ1-4
CASSPVGTVIATNEKLFF
TGTGCCAGCTCACCTGTTGGGACAGTCATTGCAACTAATGAAAAACTGTTTTTT
>-|TRBV5-4|TRBD1|TRBJ2-7
CASSLDRGQNEQYF
TGTGCCAGCAGCTTGGACAGGGGGCAGAACGAGCAGTACTTC
>-|TRBV28|-|TRBJ2-3
CASSTGLGTDTQYF
TGTGCCAGCAGTACAGGTCTGGGCACAGATACGCAGTATTTT
>few|TRBV29-1|TRBD1|TRBJ1-2
CSVGGTGYGYTF
TGCAGCGTCGGGGGGACAGGCTATGGCTACACCTTC
>-|TRBV4-1|-|TRBJ1-1
CASSKGPGGQRMNTEAFF
TGCGCCAGCAGCAAAGGCCCCGGTGGACAGCGAATGAACACTGAAGCTTTCTTT
>-|TRBV29-1|-|TRBJ1-4
CSVEGGGDEKLFF
TGCAGCGTGGAGGGCGGGGGTGACGAAAAACTGTTTTTT
>-|TRBV14|-|TRBJ2-2
CASSQALGLGTGELFF
TGTGCCAGCAGCCAGGCTTTAGGGCTCGGCACCGGGGAGCTGTTTTTT
>-|TRBV24-1|TRBD1|TRBJ2-2
CATSDLQGDTGELFF
TGTGCCACCAGTGATTTGCAGGGGGACACCGGGGAGCTGTTTTTT
>-|TRBV24-1|-|TRBJ1-2
CATLYKDTADGYTF
TGTGCCACCTTATATAAGGACACGGCGGATGGCTACACCTTC
>few|TRBV7-6|TRBD1|TRBJ2-7
CASSLWAQGAAYEQYF
TGTGCCAGCAGCTTATGGGCGCAGGGGGCAGCCTACGAGCAGTACTTC
>-|TRBV28|-|TRBJ1-2
CASTDGVYGYTF
TGTGCCAGCACCGATGGGGTCTATGGCTACACCTTC
>-|TRBV5-8|-|TRBJ2-7
CASTPVEQYF
TGTGCCAGCACCCCCGTCGAGCAGTACTTC
>-|TRBV4-3|-|TRBJ1-1
CASSQVNGGTEAFF
TGCGCCAGCAGCCAAGTAAATGGTGGGACTGAAGCTTTCTTT
>-|TRBV27|TRBD2|TRBJ2-2
CASSSPPLAGFTGELFF
TGTGCCAGCAGTTCCCCCCCGCTAGCGGGGTTCACCGGGGAGCTGTTTTTT
>-|TRBV19|-|TRBJ2-1
CASSIGGYSYNEQFF
TGTGCCAGTAGTATCGGGGGATACTCCTACAATGAGCAGTTCTTC
>-|TRBV6-1|-|TRBJ2-7
CASSELHPGAYEQYF
TGTGCCAGCAGTGAGCTTCACCCGGGCGCCTACGAGCAGTACTTC
>-|TRBV5-4|-|TRBJ1-2
CASSSPVNYGYTF
TGTGCCAGCAGCTCCCCGGTGAACTATGGCTACACCTTC
>-|TRBV28|TRBD1|TRBJ1-3
CASDRDRAGNTIYF
TGTGCCAGCGATCGGGACAGGGCTGGAAACACCATATATTTT
>once|TRBV19|TRBD2|TRBJ2-5
CASSQGLVQETQYF
TGTGCCAGTAGTCAAGGACTAGTTCAAGAGACCCAGTACTTC
>-|TRBV6-6|-|TRBJ1-1
CASRFTLQTGNTEAFF
TGTGCCAGCAGGTTTACCCTCCAGACAGGGAACACTGAAGCTTTCTTT
>-|TRBV6-5|-|TRBJ1-3
CASSYSGIQGNTIYF
TGTGCCAGCAGTTATTCCGGGATCCAAGGAAACACCATATATTTT
>-|TRBV3-1/TRBV3-2|TRBD2|TRBJ2-5
CASSHLLAGGQSRLYQETQYF
TGTGCCAGCAGCCACTTACTAGCGGGGGGTCAATCCCGATTGTACCAAGAGACCCAGTACTTC
>-|TRBV27|-|TRBJ2-3
CASSLDWGDTQYF
TGTGCCAGCAGTTTGGACTGGGGAGATACGCAGTATTTT
>once|TRBV18|-|TRBJ2-2
CASSPPSIGADGELFF
TGTGCCAGCTCACCGCCAAGTATAGGGGCCGACGGGGAGCTGTTTTTT
>-|TRBV6-5|-|TRBJ2-7
CASSYEGTAYYEQYF
TGTGCCAGCAGTTACGAGGGGACGGCCTACTACGAGCAGTACTTC
>-|TRBV29-1|TRBD2|TRBJ2-3
CSVEPASGGPNTQYF
TGCAGCGTTGAGCCAGCAAGCGGGGGGCCAAATACGCAGTATTTT
>few|TRBV6-2/TRBV6-3|-|TRBJ2-7
CASSYGGVQYF
TGTGCCAGCAGTTACGGGGGAGTGCAGTACTTC
>-|TRBV7-8|-|TRBJ1-2
CASSYHELADGYTF
TGTGCCAGCAGCTATCACGAGTTGGCAGATGGCTACACCTTC
>-|TRBV7-3|-|TRBJ2-3
CASSLMSTDTQYF
TGTGCCAGCAGCTTAATGAGCACAGATACGCAGTATTTT
>-|TRBV18|TRBD1|TRBJ1-6
CASSPAWTGIRTLHF
TGTGCCAGCTCACCGGCCTGGACAGGGATCAGAACCCTCCACTTT
>-|TRBV30|TRBD1|TRBJ2-1
CAWRAYGTGANNEQFF
TGTGCCTGGAGGGCTTACGGGACAGGGGCCAACAATGAGCAGTTCTTC
>-|TRBV7-8|-|TRBJ1-3
CASTGGTIENTIYF
TGTGCCAGTACCGGAGGGACGATAGAAAACACCATATATTTT